Listed below are T cell receptor beta chains from one sample, sequenced in a study of blood T cell repertoires in COVID-19. Sequenced by immunoSEQ multiplex PCR; TCRdb stores in-frame clones only, minus some. The table shows 330,000 or so clones, with 87% occurring only once. Source material: peripheral blood. The receptors shown here come from a man aged 30 to 39 with COVID-19, enrolled during active disease. CDR3s include the opening cysteine and the closing phenylalanine or tryptophan. The D gene is left open where the match is weak. Clone size is stated in some rows and not others, as once, few, many or a class when expanded.

-	TRBV19	TRBJ1-2	TRBD1	TGTGCCAGTACCCTCGACAGGGACGCTAACTATGGCTACACCTTC	CASTLDRDANYGYTF
-	TRBV18	TRBJ1-1	-	TGTGCCAGCTCACCATACAGGATGATGAACACTGAAGCTTTCTTT	CASSPYRMMNTEAFF
-	TRBV18	TRBJ1-2	TRBD1	TGTGCCAGCTCATCCTGGGACAGGGCATATTATGGCTACACCTTC	CASSSWDRAYYGYTF
once	TRBV27	TRBJ2-7	-	TGTGCCAGCAGTTCCCCTGACAAGTCCTACGAGCAGTACTTC	CASSSPDKSYEQYF
-	TRBV3-1/TRBV3-2	TRBJ1-1	TRBD1	TGTGCCAGCAGCCCCTGGACAGGGCGGACTGAAGCTTTCTTT	CASSPWTGRTEAFF
once	TRBV5-5	TRBJ1-1	TRBD1	TGTGCCAGCAGCTTGGGGGCAGGGGGACAGACTGAAGCTTTCTTT	CASSLGAGGQTEAFF
-	TRBV28	TRBJ2-1	TRBD2	TGTGCCAGCAGTTGGGGACTAGCGGGAGGCCGTTCGCAGTTCTTC	CASSWGLAGGRSQFF
-	TRBV7-2	TRBJ2-5	-	TGTGCCAGCAGGTCAAGGACATATCAAGAGACCCAGTACTTC	CASRSRTYQETQYF
-	TRBV19	TRBJ2-7	TRBD1	TGTGCCAGTAGTATCAAACAGGGGTACGAGCAGTACTTC	CASSIKQGYEQYF
-	TRBV15	TRBJ2-7	TRBD2	TGTGCCACCAGCATAGGGACTAACTACTACGAGCAGTACTTC	CATSIGTNYYEQYF